What follows describes a single T cell receptor beta chain. Antigen: not known. Prior to sequencing, the ViraFEST assay stimulated PBMC with viral peptide pools, which expanded the antigen-specific CD4+ T cells. Scientists isolated CD4+ T cells after an approximately 10-day culture period ended. A positive SARS-CoV-2 PCR test fell between March and December 2020. It was two doses of either the BNT162b2 or mRNA-1273 vaccine that participants received. Clones were sequenced by immunoSEQ multiplex PCR, and TCRdb holds only the in-frame ones, with some missing. Of 15,000 or so clones in the sample, more than 65% were seen once. The CDR3 consists of 14 residues. V was pared by 8 bases and J by 5 bases, with 10 bases of the junction left unmatched. CDR1 is SNHLY, CDR2 FYNNEI, per germline. The entry originates in a study of vaccination effects on CD4 cells after COVID-19. As for the study in general: A few convalescent patients gave samples early and late after vaccination.

Broader study findings: Most post-vaccine spike-reactive clones in convalescents were new, not infection-derived. Clones that were induced by infection or by vaccine showed marked contraction late after vaccination. Early timepoints after infection were absent, and convalescent patients were few in the study.

This TCR was recovered from a human donor who had a prior SARS-CoV-2 infection. This chain uses TRBV2 with TRBJ2-3; 7 bases line up with TRBD2. This specimen consisted of CD4+ T cells from PBMCs cultured with SARS-CoV-2 spike peptides, obtained after COVID-19 vaccination. The CDR3 sequence: CASRRLASGDTQYF. CDR3 nucleotide sequence: TGTGCCAGCCGCAGACTAGCTAGCGGAGATACGCAGTATTTT.